The 17 T cell receptor beta chains below come from one sample, sequenced in a study of memory CD4+ T cells and cytomegalovirus serostatus. Single viable CD3+CD4+CD8-CD45RO+ cells were sorted as the memory CD4+ T cells. Clones were sequenced by immunoSEQ multiplex PCR, and TCRdb holds only the in-frame ones, with some missing. The sample has approximately 27,000 clones, 60% to 85% seen once; the top ten hold 1.1%. Sequencing was performed on memory CD4+ T cells from blood. These TCRs come from an adult in good health and CMV-seronegative.

V usage is TRBV28 and J usage is TRBJ2-1, with 10 bases lining up with TRBD2. Germline V lookup: CDR1 MDHEN, CDR2 SYDVKM. The CDR3 totals 16 residues. V shed 6 bases and J 4 bases; nucleotides not matched to a gene: 9. CDR3 protein: CASRRTTSGAYNEQFF. The CDR3 region has the DNA TGTGCCAGCAGGCGCACAACTAGCGGGGCATACAATGAGCAGTTCTTC.

This clone was seen a handful of times. This sequence joins TRBV10-3 and TRBJ2-5; 10 bases align to TRBD2. V lost 3 bases to trimming and J lost 2 bases; unmatched junction nucleotides: 3. The germline V gene has CDR1 ENHRY and CDR2 SYGVKD. The CDR3 loop spans 15 amino acids. Here the CDR3 reads CAISERAGGQETQYF. The CDR3 DNA reads TGTGCCATCAGTGAACGAGCGGGAGGGCAAGAGACCCAGTACTTC.

The chain recombines TRBV6-6 with TRBJ1-2, with D perhaps matching TRBD1 (6 bases). The CDR3 runs to 13 residues. V lost 6 bases to trimming and J lost 2 bases, with 10 bases between them. Germline V gene sequence: CDR1 MNHNY, CDR2 SVGAGI (reference sequence). The CDR3 DNA is TGTGCCAGCAGACGGGACACGAACTATGGCTACACCTTC. Amino acid sequence: CASRRDTNYGYTF.

The chain uses TRBV19 and TRBJ1-1; D may be TRBD1 (5 bases). V lost 7 bases, J lost 0 bases, and 12 bases lay in between. The germline CDR1 and CDR2 sequences are LNHDA and SQIVND (reference sequence). CDR3 length: 14 residues. The CDR3 DNA is TGTGCCAGTAAGCAGGGAACAATGAACACTGAAGCTTTCTTT. It encodes CASKQGTMNTEAFF. The variable domain in full, with the rest retrieved from reference TRBV19 and TRBJ1-1, is DGGITQSPKYLFRKEGQNVTLSCEQNLNHDAMYWYRQDPGQGLRLIYYSQIVNDFQKGDIAEGYSVSREKKESFPLTVTSAQKNPTAFYLCASKQGTMNTEAFFGQGTRLTVV.

The CDR3 DNA reads as TGTGCCAGCAGCTTAACAGGGGGTTACCGCGGGGGCGAGCAGTACTTC. Residues: CASSLTGGYRGGEQYF. The chain employs TRBV5-6 and TRBJ2-7; tentatively, D is TRBD1 (8 bases). CDR3 length equals 16 residues. In germline, CDR1 is SGHDT, CDR2 YYEEEE. With 2 bases removed from V and 6 bases from J, the gap between germline ends came to 21 bases.

V usage is TRBV10-3 and J usage is TRBJ2-1; 11 bases agree with TRBD2. V was clipped by 5 bases and J by 7 bases; unmatched bases: 4. The CDR3 loop spans 14 amino acids. Germline loops: CDR1 ENHRY, CDR2 SYGVKD. CDR3 in DNA: TGTGCCATCAGTAGGGGGACTAGCGGAAATGAGCAGTTCTTC. Amino acids: CAISRGTSGNEQFF.

This clone was found a few times. CDR3 amino acids: CASSLSGTGSQPQHF. The CDR3 DNA is TGCGCCAGCAGCTTGAGCGGCACAGGGAGTCAGCCCCAGCATTTT. The rearrangement joins TRBV5-1 to TRBJ1-5, with a weak D call TRBD1 (6 bases). This CDR3 is built from 15 residues. The V and J ends lost 1 base and 6 bases respectively, with 14 bases between them. Germline values: CDR1 SGHRS, CDR2 YFSETQ.

This clone was counted only a few times. The V and J genes are TRBV6-4 and TRBJ2-1; TRBD2 aligns across 12 bases. J lost 13 bases, V lost 9 bases, and 10 bases had no gene match. CDR1 MRHNA and CDR2 SNTAGT come from the germline V gene. CDR3 length equals 13 residues. CDR3 DNA: TGTGCCAGAGGGGTTCTAGCGGGGGGGTTACAGTTCTTC. Translation gives CARGVLAGGLQFF.

V gene TRBV5-4 combines with J gene TRBJ2-4; 8 bases fit TRBD1. With V trimmed by 4 bases and J by 1 base, 7 bases remained unmatched. CDR1 SGHNT and CDR2 YYREEE come from the germline V gene (reference sequence). The CDR3 length is 16 residues. The CDR3 sequence is CASSDVQGGAKNIQYF. The CDR3 DNA follows: TGTGCCAGCAGCGACGTACAGGGGGGTGCCAAAAACATTCAGTACTTC.

This chain links TRBV7-9 with TRBJ1-3; TRBD1 aligns across 7 bases. Germline CDR1 is SEHNR and CDR2 is FQNEAQ (reference sequence). The CDR3 extends over 14 amino acids. Trimming took 7 bases from V and 2 from J; bases not matched to a gene: 5. DNA of the CDR3: TGTGCCAGCACCAGAGACAGGGCTGGAAACACCATATATTTT. Translating it yields CASTRDRAGNTIYF. Full variable domain (remainder filled in from reference TRBV7-9 and TRBJ1-3): DTGVSQNPRHKITKRGQNVTFRCDPISEHNRLYWYRQTLGQGPEFLTYFQNEAQLEKSRLLSDRFSAERPKGSFSTLEIQRTEQGDSAMYLCASTRDRAGNTIYFGEGSWLTVV.

The CDR3 spells CASSLVSGVKGYTF. CDR3 sequence (DNA): TGTGCCAGCAGCTTAGTGTCTGGGGTTAAGGGCTACACCTTC. The chain combines TRBV7-2 with TRBJ1-2, with unresolved D. Trimming removed 1 base at V and 8 bases at J, with 14 bases between. Germline assignment: CDR1 SGHTA and CDR2 FQGNSA. This CDR3 has 14 amino acids.

V usage is TRBV11-2 and J usage is TRBJ2-5; D gene uncertain. V was shortened by 5 bases and J by 2 bases, with 3 bases between the two germline ends. CDR3 length equals 11 residues. Germline values: CDR1 SGHAT, CDR2 FQNNGV. This CDR3 reads CASSVQETQYF. DNA for the CDR3: TGTGCCAGCAGCGTACAAGAGACCCAGTACTTC.

The rearrangement joins TRBV11-2 to TRBJ1-1; D gene unclear. The V end lost 1 base, the J end lost 1 base, and 4 bases lay between the germline ends. CDR3 length: 13 residues. CDR1 and CDR2 (germline): SGHAT, FQNNGV. The CDR3 DNA is TGTGCCAGCAGCTTAGCAAGGAACACTGAAGCTTTCTTT. Protein product: CASSLARNTEAFF.

This clone was recorded a few times. The rearrangement uses TRBV6-6 and TRBJ1-1; no reliable D call. CDR3 length equals 14 residues. The ends were cut back, 0 bases at V and 0 bases at J, with 5 bases in the middle. Germline CDR1 and CDR2: MNHNY and SVGAGI (reference sequence). CDR3: CASSYSLLNTEAFF. The CDR3 region has the DNA TGTGCCAGCAGTTACTCCCTATTGAACACTGAAGCTTTCTTT.

The V call is TRBV11-2, the J call TRBJ1-1; D not resolved. The CDR3 totals 17 residues. Germline V CDR1 and CDR2: SGHAT, FQNNGV. Trimming took off 1 base at V and 0 bases at J, with 15 bases between the two ends. CDR3: CASSLVSPELMNTEAFF. DNA of the CDR3: TGTGCCAGCAGCTTAGTTAGTCCAGAACTTATGAACACTGAAGCTTTCTTT.

This clone was seen more than once but under ten times. This rearrangement joins TRBV6-5 to TRBJ1-3; no clear D. The CDR3 runs to 15 residues. Germline-derived CDR1 and CDR2 are MNHEY and SVGAGI. The V gene lost 2 bases and the J gene lost 8 bases, with 16 bases spanning the gap. CDR3 nucleotide sequence: TGTGCCAGCAGTTACAGCCGGGCGCGGGGTGACACCATATATTTT. It translates to CASSYSRARGDTIYF.

The rearrangement joins TRBV6-5 to TRBJ1-4, with 7 bases that match TRBD1. Germline CDR1 is MNHEY and CDR2 is SVGAGI. The CDR3 has 14 residues. The junction had 9 bases not matched to a gene; V was cut back by 7 bases and J by 7 bases. The CDR3 DNA sequence: TGTGCCAGCAAGCCGGGAGGGGGCGGTGAAAAACTGTTTTTT. It encodes CASKPGGGGEKLFF.